The 21 T cell receptor beta chains below were found in one sample sequenced in a study of PD-1 blockade in classical Hodgkin lymphoma. Every patient was affected by relapse after autologous stem cell transplantation, while exposure to brentuximab vedotin was not uniform. The table came from immunoSEQ multiplex PCR; TCRdb's copy has only in-frame clones and leaves some out. Of 55,000 to 80,000 clones detected, 90% to 95% appear once; the ten largest clones hold around 8.5%. The material sequenced was peripheral blood mononuclear cells (PBMCs), taken at baseline. Receptor source: a human donor with classical Hodgkin lymphoma.

V and J are TRBV2 and TRBJ1-4, with D perhaps TRBD1 (6 bases). The germline CDR1 and CDR2 sequences are SNHLY and FYNNEI. Trimming cost V 2 bases and J 8 bases, with 18 bases left between them. The CDR3 spans 16 residues. CDR3: CASSESRGGIGEKLFF. CDR3 bases: TGTGCCAGCAGTGAATCGCGAGGGGGGATTGGCGAAAAACTGTTTTTT.

The genes are TRBV6-5 and TRBJ1-5, with TRBD1 matching 9 bases. Germline V gene data show CDR1 as MNHEY and CDR2 as SVGAGI. The CDR3 extends over 15 amino acids. Trimming removed 6 bases from V and 5 bases from J; junction bases left unmatched: 8. The CDR3 is CASRPGQGMYQPQHF. The CDR3 nucleotides read TGTGCCAGCAGACCGGGACAGGGAATGTATCAGCCCCAGCATTTT.

In its sample, this clone was seen once. The chain is built from TRBV25-1 and TRBJ2-5, with TRBD2 matching 10 bases. CDR3 size: 15 residues. Trimming removed 3 bases from V and 1 base from J; junction bases left unmatched: 2. Germline lookup yields CDR1 MGHDK and CDR2 SYGVNS. The CDR3 nucleotides read TGTGCCAGCAGTGACCTAGCGGGGGTCCAAGAGACCCAGTACTTC. Amino acid sequence: CASSDLAGVQETQYF.

The V and J genes are TRBV7-2 and TRBJ1-2, with a tentative D call TRBD1 (5 bases). V was cut by 1 base and J by 1 base, with 7 bases left in between. Germline CDR1 SGHTA, CDR2 FQGNSA. CDR3 length: 14 residues. Written as DNA, the CDR3 is TGTGCCAGCAGCTTAGTCGGGGGTAACTATGGCTACACCTTC. Amino acid sequence: CASSLVGGNYGYTF.

The chain joins TRBV28 to TRBJ1-2, with D perhaps TRBD1 (5 bases). Trimming stripped 4 bases from V and 4 bases from J, with 13 bases between. The CDR3 is 14 amino acids. Germline V CDR1 and CDR2: MDHEN, SYDVKM. CDR3 sequence: CASSSARGIYGYTF. CDR3 nucleotide sequence: TGTGCCAGCAGTTCGGCTCGGGGGATCTATGGCTACACCTTC.

This sequence joins TRBV7-2 and TRBJ2-7, with 8 bases aligning to TRBD1. The CDR3 is 19 amino acids. Trimming removed 5 bases from V and 3 bases from J; junction bases left unmatched: 21. The V gene's germline CDR1 is SGHTA and CDR2 FQGNSA. The CDR3 protein is CASSPRQGAGQDPVYEQYF. In DNA form, the CDR3 reads TGTGCCAGCAGCCCGAGGCAGGGGGCCGGTCAGGATCCCGTCTACGAGCAGTACTTC.

The gene calls are TRBV6-1 and TRBJ1-2, with D uncertain. The germline V and J ends were trimmed by 6 bases and 1 base, with 12 bases remaining between them. Per germline, CDR1 MNHNS and CDR2 SASEGT. The CDR3 is 14 amino acids. CDR3 in amino acids: CASSLERFNYGYTF. The CDR3 DNA follows: TGTGCCAGCAGCTTGGAACGGTTTAACTATGGCTACACCTTC.

The chain combines TRBV9 with TRBJ2-7, with 11 bases matching TRBD2. Trimming took 0 bases from V and 5 from J; bases not matched to a gene: 10. Germline loops: CDR1 SGDLS, CDR2 YYNGEE. This CDR3 has 17 amino acids. The CDR3 DNA reads as TGTGCCAGCAGCGTAGGAGGTAGCGGGAGGGCCAGGAACGAGCAGTACTTC. Amino acid sequence: CASSVGGSGRARNEQYF.

This rearrangement joins TRBV9 to TRBJ2-2; TRBD1 matches 9 bases. CDR1 is SGDLS, CDR2 YYNGEE, per germline. V lost 3 bases and J lost 5; bases outside the gene matches: 11. CDR3 length: 17 residues. CDR3 DNA sequence: TGTGCCAGCAGCGGCGTGTGGGGGACAGGGCGGACCGGGGAGCTGTTTTTT. Protein: CASSGVWGTGRTGELFF.

This clone has more than one count but fewer than ten. The chain employs TRBV7-8 and TRBJ1-5; 8 bases agree with TRBD1. The CDR3 loop spans 19 amino acids. V trimming: 2 bases; J trimming: 4 bases; junction bases outside the gene matches: 16. Looked up from germline, CDR1 is SGHVS and CDR2 is FQNEAQ. CDR3 region: CASSLFVLVGDRRNQPQHF. CDR3 nucleotide sequence: TGTGCCAGCAGCTTATTCGTGCTTGTCGGGGACAGGCGAAATCAGCCCCAGCATTTT.

This sequence joins TRBV13 and TRBJ2-1; D unresolved. V was clipped by 2 bases and J by 5 bases, with 7 bases between them. Germline loops: CDR1 PRHDT, CDR2 FYEKMQ (reference sequence). The CDR3 has 13 amino acids. CDR3 amino acids: CASSLRPNNEQFF. In nucleotides, the CDR3 is TGTGCCAGCAGCTTACGGCCAAACAATGAGCAGTTCTTC.

The chain links TRBV27 to TRBJ1-2, with TRBD1 identical over 8 bases. Germline loops: CDR1 MNHEY, CDR2 SMNVEV (reference sequence). With V trimmed by 5 bases and J by 8 bases, 10 bases remained unmatched. This CDR3 contains 14 residues. CDR3 sequence (DNA): TGTGCCAGCAGTCTCCAGGGGGCCGGGCAGGGCTACACCTTC. Translating gives CASSLQGAGQGYTF.

This clone was detected a few times. The chain is built from TRBV18 and TRBJ1-2; D unclear. Trimming shortened V by 4 bases and J by 5 bases, and 11 bases separated the two germline ends. Germline-derived CDR1 and CDR2 are KGHSH and LQKENI. This CDR3 comprises 13 residues. CDR3 protein: CASSLGRLYGYTF. CDR3 in DNA: TGTGCCAGCTCACTAGGACGGTTATATGGCTACACCTTC.

This clone was seen only once. The chain employs TRBV7-6 and TRBJ2-6; D perhaps matches TRBD2 (6 bases). This CDR3 is built from 16 residues. Trimming cost V 4 bases and J 0 bases, with 10 bases left between them. Germline V gives CDR1 SGHVS, CDR2 FNYEAQ. CDR3 nucleotides: TGTGCCAGCAGCTCCCGCGGGGACTCTGGGGCCAACGTCCTGACTTTC. Protein: CASSSRGDSGANVLTF.

The genes are TRBV9 and TRBJ2-3, with TRBD2 matching 9 bases. V lost 4 bases, J lost 4 bases, and 10 bases stayed unmatched. The CDR3 runs to 16 residues. Looked up from germline, CDR1 is SGDLS and CDR2 is YYNGEE. CDR3 amino acids: CASSLQGGRAADTQYF. The CDR3 coding sequence is TGTGCCAGCAGCCTCCAGGGCGGGAGGGCCGCAGATACGCAGTATTTT.

J is TRBJ2-1 and V is TRBV5-6; 11 bases agree with TRBD2. In germline, CDR1 is SGHDT, CDR2 YYEEEE. The CDR3 spans 16 residues. J was trimmed by 2 bases and V by 4 bases; bases with no gene match: 5. The CDR3 bases are TGTGCCAGCAGCCTACTAGCGGGAGCTCCCTACAATGAGCAGTTCTTC. Its protein product is CASSLLAGAPYNEQFF. The full variable domain, its missing parts supplied by reference TRBV5-6 and TRBJ2-1, is DAGVTQSPTHLIKTRGQQVTLRCSPKSGHDTVSWYQQALGQGPQFIFQYYEEEERQRGNFPDRFSGHQFPNYSSELNVNALLLGDSALYLCASSLLAGAPYNEQFFGPGTRLTVL.

The chain joins TRBV2 to TRBJ2-1; D gene ambiguous. CDR1 SNHLY and CDR2 FYNNEI come from the germline V gene. The CDR3 extends over 15 amino acids. Trimming shortened V by 1 base and J by 9 bases, and 16 bases separated the two germline ends. CDR3 protein: CASSEGNLAPGEQFF. CDR3 nucleotides: TGTGCCAGCAGTGAAGGGAACTTAGCCCCAGGTGAGCAGTTCTTC.

This clone was counted a few times. This rearrangement joins TRBV5-1 to TRBJ2-5; perhaps TRBD2 as D (6 bases). The CDR3 spans 14 residues. Germline CDR1 and CDR2: SGHRS and YFSETQ. The ends were cut back, 0 bases at V and 5 bases at J, with 11 bases in the middle. CDR3 region: CASSLDIGGETQYF. CDR3 DNA sequence: TGCGCCAGCAGCTTGGATATTGGGGGGGAGACCCAGTACTTC.

The V and J genes are TRBV7-2 and TRBJ2-7; 7 bases are shared with TRBD2. The CDR3 consists of 15 residues. Trimming removed 4 bases from V and 2 bases from J; junction bases left unmatched: 8. Looked up from germline, CDR1 is SGHTA and CDR2 is FQGNSA. The CDR3 DNA is TGTGCCAGCAGCTCCTCTAGCGGCTTCACCTACGAGCAGTACTTC. As protein: CASSSSSGFTYEQYF.

The chain employs TRBV15 and TRBJ2-7; tentative D call: TRBD2 (5 bases). The germline V gene has CDR1 LNHNV and CDR2 YYDKDF (reference sequence). The length of the CDR3 is 16 residues. Trimming removed 3 bases at V and 3 bases at J, with 18 bases between. CDR3 protein: CATSSLSGKTSYEQYF. The CDR3 bases are TGTGCCACCAGCAGCTTATCCGGGAAGACAAGCTACGAGCAGTACTTC.

This clone was detected a few times. The V gene is TRBV19, the J gene TRBJ1-1; D unclear. The CDR3 runs to 14 residues. Germline CDR1 reads LNHDA; CDR2 reads SQIVND (reference sequence). Between the trimmed V and J ends, which lost 3 bases and 6 bases, there was a span of 14 bases. DNA for the CDR3: TGTGCCAGTAGTATGATGGCAGCGAGGGCTGAAGCTTTCTTT. Protein product: CASSMMAARAEAFF.